The 17 T cell receptor beta chains below were found in one sample sequenced in a study of PD-1 blockade in classical Hodgkin lymphoma. The assay was immunoSEQ multiplex PCR, and TCRdb's table has in-frame clones only and misses some. The sample has fewer than 100,000 clones, around 90% seen once; the top ten hold about 20%. Every patient was affected by relapse after autologous stem cell transplantation, while exposure to brentuximab vedotin was not uniform. The sequenced sample was peripheral blood mononuclear cells (PBMCs), obtained at baseline. These receptors were collected from a human donor with classical Hodgkin lymphoma.

This rearrangement joins TRBV5-1 to TRBJ2-7, with D possibly matching TRBD1 (6 bases). Trimming stripped 0 bases from V and 6 bases from J, with 16 bases between. This CDR3 has 15 residues. Per germline, CDR1 SGHRS and CDR2 YFSETQ. CDR3 nucleotide sequence: TGCGCCAGCAGCTTGGTGGGGGCAGGGGTCGGCGAGCAGTACTTC. It codes for CASSLVGAGVGEQYF.

This chain joins TRBV28 and TRBJ1-5; D not resolved. Germline V gives CDR1 MDHEN, CDR2 SYDVKM. The CDR3 totals 14 residues. V gave up 6 bases and J gave up 7 bases, with 16 bases separating them. The CDR3 here is CASRGRGPNQPQHF. The CDR3, as DNA: TGTGCCAGCAGGGGGAGAGGACCAAACCAGCCCCAGCATTTT.

This chain uses TRBV6-4 with TRBJ2-2, with TRBD2 matching over 8 bases. Looked up from germline, CDR1 is MRHNA and CDR2 is SNTAGT. The CDR3 consists of 17 residues. With V trimmed by 0 bases and J by 7 bases, 10 bases remained unmatched. CDR3 nucleotide sequence: TGTGCCAGCAGTGACTCTCCGGCGGGAGGAAGTCACGGGGAGCTGTTTTTT. Encoded protein: CASSDSPAGGSHGELFF.

The chain recombines TRBV28 with TRBJ1-3; D is uncertain. Trimming left V 8 bases short and J 0 bases short, with 14 bases between. CDR1 is MDHEN, CDR2 SYDVKM, per germline. The CDR3 length is 15 residues. CDR3 coding DNA: TGTGCCAGCGTCCGGGGTTATAGCTCTGGAAACACCATATATTTT. Translated, it gives CASVRGYSSGNTIYF.

The V and J genes are TRBV2 and TRBJ2-7; the match to TRBD2 covers 7 bases. With V trimmed by 5 bases and J by 3 bases, 7 bases remained unmatched. CDR1 SNHLY and CDR2 FYNNEI come from the germline V gene. The CDR3 is 14 amino acids. This chain's CDR3 is CASSRDSGIYEQYF. The CDR3 coding sequence is TGTGCCAGCAGTCGAGACAGCGGGATCTACGAGCAGTACTTC.

The chain has TRBV2 and TRBJ2-7; TRBD2 might be the D (6 bases). The V gene lost 8 bases and the J gene lost 0 bases, with 14 bases spanning the gap. The CDR3 has 14 amino acids. Germline V lookup: CDR1 SNHLY, CDR2 FYNNEI. CDR3 nucleotides: TGTGCCAGCGGGACTGCGGAGGACTCCTACGAGCAGTACTTC. As protein: CASGTAEDSYEQYF.

The rearrangement uses TRBV30 and TRBJ2-7; TRBD2 agrees at 10 bases. CDR1 and CDR2 from the germline V gene are GTSNPN and SVGIG (reference sequence). The V gene end was trimmed by 3 bases and the J gene end by 3 bases; junction bases not matched to a gene: 11. The CDR3 loop spans 16 amino acids. CDR3 loop: CAWRGVLAGENYEQYF. CDR3 in DNA: TGTGCCTGGAGGGGAGTCCTAGCGGGAGAAAACTACGAGCAGTACTTC.

The J gene is TRBJ2-1, the V gene TRBV11-2; TRBD2 agrees at 9 bases. The CDR3 length is 14 residues. Germline lookup yields CDR1 SGHAT and CDR2 FQNNGV. Trimming at V came to 6 bases and at J to 5 bases, leaving 5 bases not matched to a gene. CDR3 nucleotide sequence: TGTGCCAGCAGTCACCGACTAGCGGACAATGAGCAGTTCTTC. Translating it yields CASSHRLADNEQFF.

CDR3 DNA: TGTGCCAGCAGCTTAGTCGGCGGGAGGGCCTTGAATGAGCAGTTCTTC. Amino acids: CASSLVGGRALNEQFF. This chain joins TRBV7-9 and TRBJ2-1; 9 bases map to TRBD2. V lost 1 base to trimming and J lost 7 bases; unmatched junction nucleotides: 8. CDR3 length equals 16 residues. Germline V CDR1 and CDR2: SEHNR, FQNEAQ (reference sequence).

This chain connects TRBV25-1 to TRBJ1-1, with unresolved D. V lost 1 base to trimming and J lost 0 bases, with 9 bases between them. CDR3 size: 15 residues. CDR1 and CDR2 from the germline V gene are MGHDK and SYGVNS. DNA for the CDR3: TGTGCCAGCAGTGAATTAGGCACTTTGAACACTGAAGCTTTCTTT. Protein product: CASSELGTLNTEAFF.

The rearrangement joins TRBV25-1 to TRBJ2-1; D uncertain. V gave up 3 bases and J gave up 0 bases, with 6 bases separating them. The CDR3 covers 14 residues. The germline V gene encodes CDR1 MGHDK and CDR2 SYGVNS. For the CDR3, the DNA is TGTGCCAGCAGTGAGAATCCCTCCTACAATGAGCAGTTCTTC. Its protein product is CASSENPSYNEQFF.

V is TRBV5-1 and J is TRBJ2-7, with D hard to call. Germline assignment: CDR1 SGHRS and CDR2 YFSETQ. CDR3 size: 14 residues. Trimming shortened V by 2 bases and J by 0 bases, and 9 bases separated the two germline ends. The CDR3 nucleotides are TGCGCCAGCAGCTTCTCTTCCAGCTCCTACGAGCAGTACTTC. Its protein product is CASSFSSSSYEQYF.

CDR3 sequence reads: CASSGLPFTDTQYF. The CDR3 nucleotides are TGTGCCAGTAGTGGTTTGCCGTTCACAGATACGCAGTATTTT. The chain recombines TRBV19 with TRBJ2-3; D uncertain. The V end lost 5 bases, the J end lost 2 bases, and 11 bases lay between the germline ends. The CDR3 has 14 residues. Germline CDR1 and CDR2: LNHDA and SQIVND (reference sequence).

The V call is TRBV7-2, the J call TRBJ1-1, with D tentatively TRBD1 (6 bases). V shed 5 bases and J shed 5 bases, with 27 bases lying between them. Germline V gene sequence: CDR1 SGHTA, CDR2 FQGNSA. This CDR3 contains 18 residues. The CDR3 sequence: CASSVQAGGAESGTEAFF. Written as DNA, the CDR3 is TGTGCCAGCAGCGTCCAGGCTGGGGGCGCAGAAAGTGGAACTGAAGCTTTCTTT. The entire variable domain, with the rest obtained from reference TRBV7-2 and TRBJ1-1, is as follows: GAGVSQSPSNKVTEKGKDVELRCDPISGHTALYWYRQSLGQGLEFLIYFQGNSAPDKSGLPSDRFSAERTGGSVSTLTIQRTQQEDSAVYLCASSVQAGGAESGTEAFFGQGTRLTVV.

The rearrangement uses TRBV28 and TRBJ1-5; 10 positions agree with TRBD1. Germline CDR1 and CDR2: MDHEN and SYDVKM. This CDR3 region has 15 residues. The J segment lost 4 bases and the V segment lost 5 bases, leaving 5 bases of the junction unmatched. CDR3 sequence: CASSVDRGLNQPQHF. The CDR3 coding sequence is TGTGCCAGCAGTGTAGACAGGGGGCTGAATCAGCCCCAGCATTTT.

The J gene is TRBJ2-7, the V gene TRBV28; 9 positions match TRBD1. CDR3 length: 19 residues. CDR1 is MDHEN, CDR2 SYDVKM, per germline. J was trimmed by 0 bases and V by 1 base; bases with no gene match: 13. This CDR3 reads CASSLSVMWGQGPSYEQYF. The CDR3 DNA follows: TGTGCCAGCAGTTTATCGGTTATGTGGGGACAGGGACCCTCCTACGAGCAGTACTTC.

This chain links TRBV28 with TRBJ2-1; 10 bases align to TRBD1. The V gene end was trimmed by 6 bases and the J gene end by 9 bases; junction bases not matched to a gene: 17. The CDR3 has 17 residues. CDR1 is MDHEN and CDR2 is SYDVKM in the germline V gene. CDR3 sequence reads: CASSTTPFGTGEPEQFF. In DNA form, the CDR3 reads TGTGCCAGCAGCACAACCCCCTTCGGGACAGGGGAGCCTGAGCAGTTCTTC.